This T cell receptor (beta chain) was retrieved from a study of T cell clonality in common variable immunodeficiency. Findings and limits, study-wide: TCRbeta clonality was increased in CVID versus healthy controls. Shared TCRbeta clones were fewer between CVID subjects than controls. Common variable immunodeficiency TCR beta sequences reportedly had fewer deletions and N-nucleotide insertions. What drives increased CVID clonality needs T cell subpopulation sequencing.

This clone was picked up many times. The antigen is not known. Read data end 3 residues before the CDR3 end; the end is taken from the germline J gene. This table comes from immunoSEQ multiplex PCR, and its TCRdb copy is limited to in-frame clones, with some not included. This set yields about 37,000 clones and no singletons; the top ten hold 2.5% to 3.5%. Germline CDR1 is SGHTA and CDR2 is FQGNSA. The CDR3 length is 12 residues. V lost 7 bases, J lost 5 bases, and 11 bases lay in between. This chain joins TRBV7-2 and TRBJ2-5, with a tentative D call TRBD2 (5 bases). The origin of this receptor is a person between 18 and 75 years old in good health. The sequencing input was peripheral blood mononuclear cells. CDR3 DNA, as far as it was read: TGTGCCAGCACCGGGGAAGGGGAGACC. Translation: CASTGEGET. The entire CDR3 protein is CASTGEGETQYF.